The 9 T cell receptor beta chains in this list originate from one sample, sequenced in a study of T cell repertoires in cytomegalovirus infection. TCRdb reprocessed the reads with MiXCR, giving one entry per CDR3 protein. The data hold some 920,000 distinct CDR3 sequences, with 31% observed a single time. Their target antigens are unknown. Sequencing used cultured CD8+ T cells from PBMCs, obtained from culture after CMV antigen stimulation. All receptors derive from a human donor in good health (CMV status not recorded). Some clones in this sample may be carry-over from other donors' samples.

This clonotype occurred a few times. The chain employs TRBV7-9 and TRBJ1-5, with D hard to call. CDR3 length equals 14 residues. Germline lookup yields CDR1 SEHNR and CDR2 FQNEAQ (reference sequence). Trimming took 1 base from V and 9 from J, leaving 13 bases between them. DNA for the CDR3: TGTGCCAGCAGCTTAGGTGGGTCCTCTGGGCCCCAGCATTTT. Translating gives CASSLGGSSGPQHF.

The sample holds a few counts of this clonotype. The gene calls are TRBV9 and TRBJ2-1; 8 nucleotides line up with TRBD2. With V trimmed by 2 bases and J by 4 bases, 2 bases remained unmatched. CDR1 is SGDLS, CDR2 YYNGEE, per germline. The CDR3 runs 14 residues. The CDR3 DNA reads TGTGCCAGCAGCGTCACTAGCGGATACAATGAGCAGTTCTTC. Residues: CASSVTSGYNEQFF. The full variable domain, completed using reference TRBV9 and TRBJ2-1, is DSGVTQTPKHLITATGQRVTLRCSPRSGDLSVYWYQQSLDQGLQFLIQYYNGEERAKGNILERFSAQQFPDLHSELNLSSLELGDSALYFCASSVTSGYNEQFFGPGTRLTVL.

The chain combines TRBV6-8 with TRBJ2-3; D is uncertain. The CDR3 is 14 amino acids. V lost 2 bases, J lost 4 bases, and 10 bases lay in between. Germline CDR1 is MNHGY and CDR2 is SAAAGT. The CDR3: CASSYMEMADTQYF. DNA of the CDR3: TGTGCCAGCAGTTACATGGAGATGGCAGATACGCAGTATTTT.

The CDR3 sequence: CASSLAGTHEQYF. The CDR3 nucleotides read TGTGCCAGCAGCCTGGCCGGGACTCACGAGCAGTACTTC. The chain is built from TRBV9 and TRBJ2-7; tentative D call: TRBD2 (6 bases). Trimming stripped 4 bases from V and 5 bases from J, with 13 bases between. Germline-derived CDR1 and CDR2 are SGDLS and YYNGEE. The CDR3 loop spans 13 amino acids.

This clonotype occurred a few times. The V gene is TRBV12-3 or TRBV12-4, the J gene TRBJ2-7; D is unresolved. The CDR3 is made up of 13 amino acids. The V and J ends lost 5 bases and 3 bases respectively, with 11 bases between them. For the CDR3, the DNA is TGTGCCAGCAGTACCGGTCTTAACTACGAGCAGTACTTC. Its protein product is CASSTGLNYEQYF.

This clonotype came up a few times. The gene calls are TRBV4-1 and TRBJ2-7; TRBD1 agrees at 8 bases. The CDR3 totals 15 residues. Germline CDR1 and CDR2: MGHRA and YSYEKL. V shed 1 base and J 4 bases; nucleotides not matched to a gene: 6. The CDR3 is CASSQALTGEYEQYF. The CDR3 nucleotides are TGCGCCAGCAGCCAAGCGTTGACAGGGGAGTACGAGCAGTACTTC.

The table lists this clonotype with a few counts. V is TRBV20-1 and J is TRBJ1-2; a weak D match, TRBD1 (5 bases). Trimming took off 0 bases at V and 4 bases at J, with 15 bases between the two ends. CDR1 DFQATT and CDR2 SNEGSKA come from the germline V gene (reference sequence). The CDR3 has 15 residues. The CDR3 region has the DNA TGCAGTGCTAGAGATGAAGGGGCCGATATCTATGGCTACACCTTC. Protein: CSARDEGADIYGYTF.

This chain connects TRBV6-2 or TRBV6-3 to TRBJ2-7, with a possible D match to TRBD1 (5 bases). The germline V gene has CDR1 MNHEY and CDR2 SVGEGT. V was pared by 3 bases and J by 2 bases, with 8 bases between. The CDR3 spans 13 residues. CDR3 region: CASSYAGTYEQYF. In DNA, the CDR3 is TGTGCCAGCAGTTATGCAGGGACCTACGAGCAGTACTTC.

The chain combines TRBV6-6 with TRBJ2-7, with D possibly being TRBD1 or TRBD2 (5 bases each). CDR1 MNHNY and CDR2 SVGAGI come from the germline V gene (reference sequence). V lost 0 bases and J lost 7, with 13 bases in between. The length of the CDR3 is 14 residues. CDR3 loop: CASSYSKRGEEQYV. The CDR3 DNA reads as TGTGCCAGCAGTTACTCGAAAAGGGGAGAAGAGCAGTACGTC.